This T cell receptor (beta chain) emerged from a study of blood T cell repertoires in COVID-19. Study at large: The cDNA or gDNA used as material had been derived from T cells, B-cell-depleted T cells, or PBMCs.

Method: immunoSEQ multiplex PCR; TCRdb's copy keeps in-frame clones and lacks some. The sample lists 20,000 to 25,000 clones; around 67% were seen once. This CDR3 has 12 amino acids. V was pared by 4 bases and J by 1 base, with 8 bases between. From germline, CDR1 is SQVTM and CDR2 ANQGSEA. This chain links TRBV29-1 with TRBJ2-7; D not certain. The receptor comes from a human donor in a cohort sampled during active or convalescent COVID-19. The sample taken for sequencing was peripheral blood. CDR3 bases: TGCAGCGTTGGTGGGCAGTCCTACGAGCAGTACTTC. This codes for CSVGGQSYEQYF.